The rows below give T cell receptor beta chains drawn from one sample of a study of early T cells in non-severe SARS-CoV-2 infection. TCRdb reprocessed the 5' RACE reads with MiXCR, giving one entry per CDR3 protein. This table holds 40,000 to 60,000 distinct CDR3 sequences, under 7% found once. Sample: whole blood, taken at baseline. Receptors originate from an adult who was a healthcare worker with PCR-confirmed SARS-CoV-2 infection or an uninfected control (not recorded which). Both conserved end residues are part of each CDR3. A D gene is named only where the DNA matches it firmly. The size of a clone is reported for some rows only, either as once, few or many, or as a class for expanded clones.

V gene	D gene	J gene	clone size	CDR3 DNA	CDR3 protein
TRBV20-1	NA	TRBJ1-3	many	TGCAGTGCTAGAGACCGGACGGGAGGAAACACCATATATTTT	CSARDRTGGNTIYF
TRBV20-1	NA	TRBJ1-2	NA	TGCAGTGCTAGAGACAGGGTGTTTGGCTACACCTTC	CSARDRVFGYTF
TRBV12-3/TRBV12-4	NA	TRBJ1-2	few	TGTGCCAGCAGTTTCGCTCGGGGAGGCTACACCTTC	CASSFARGGYTF
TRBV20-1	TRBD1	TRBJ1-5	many	TGCAGTGCTTACGGACAGGGGAGGGATTATGGCAATCAGCCCCAGCATTTT	CSAYGQGRDYGNQPQHF
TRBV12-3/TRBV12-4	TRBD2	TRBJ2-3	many	TGTGCCACCTCTGCGGGGGGGGTGCGAGATACGCAGTATTTT	CATSAGGVRDTQYF
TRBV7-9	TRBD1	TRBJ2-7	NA	TGTGCCAGCAGCTCGGACAGGGGGTTCTACGAGCAGTACTTC	CASSSDRGFYEQYF
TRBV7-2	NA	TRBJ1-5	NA	TGTGCCAGCAGCAGCAGGGAACTTCAGCCCCAGCATTTT	CASSSRELQPQHF
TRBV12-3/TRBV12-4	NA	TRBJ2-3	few	TGTGCCAGCAGCCGCCCGACCGGGACAGATACGCAGTATTTT	CASSRPTGTDTQYF
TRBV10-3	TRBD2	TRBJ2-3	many	TGTGCCAGCGGGACTAGCGGGGCCCCTAGCACAGATACGCAGTATTTT	CASGTSGAPSTDTQYF
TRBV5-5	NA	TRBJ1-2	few	TGTGCCAGCAGCTTGCGGGCGCTCGATTCGGTGGGCATTAACTATGGCTACACCTTC	CASSLRALDSVGINYGYTF
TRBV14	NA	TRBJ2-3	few	TGTGCCAGCAGCCAAGACAGAACGGGGATCACAGATACGCAGTATTTT	CASSQDRTGITDTQYF
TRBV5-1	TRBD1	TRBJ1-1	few	TGCGCCAGCAGCTTACAGGGGGCGGGTTCGAGGACTGAAGCTTTCTTT	CASSLQGAGSRTEAFF
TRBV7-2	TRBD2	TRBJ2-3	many	TGTGCCAGCAGCCCATATGAGCGGGGTGGTGGCACAGATACGCAGTATTTT	CASSPYERGGGTDTQYF
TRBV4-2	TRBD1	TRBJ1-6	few	TGTGCCAGCAGCCAAGAGGGACAGACCTATGGGAATTCACCCCTCCACTTT	CASSQEGQTYGNSPLHF
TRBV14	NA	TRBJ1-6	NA	TGTGCCAGCAGCCAAGACTGGGCGGGGGGGAATTCACCCCTCCACTTT	CASSQDWAGGNSPLHF
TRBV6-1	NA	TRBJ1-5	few	TGTGCCAGCAGTTTCGACAGTATTCAGCCCCAGCATTTT	CASSFDSIQPQHF
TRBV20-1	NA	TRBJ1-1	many	TGCAGCTCCTGGGAAGCCACTGAAGCTTTCTTT	CSSWEATEAFF
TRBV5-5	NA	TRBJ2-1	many	TGTGCCAGCTCTCTTGGGTGGCAGGACCACAATGAGCAGTTCTTC	CASSLGWQDHNEQFF
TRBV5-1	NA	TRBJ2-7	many	TGCGCCAGCAGCCCCCTTGCAGGGCCCTCCTACGAGCAGTACTTC	CASSPLAGPSYEQYF
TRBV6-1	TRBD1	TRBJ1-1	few	TGTGCCAGCAGTGGAGTGACAGGGCTTTTTTATGAAGCTTTCTTT	CASSGVTGLFYEAFF
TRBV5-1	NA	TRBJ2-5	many	TGCGCCAGCAGCTCTTCTCCGGGACACCAAGAGACCCAGTACTTC	CASSSSPGHQETQYF
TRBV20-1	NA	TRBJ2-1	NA	TGCAGTGCTAGGGGGCGGGACAGATATTACAATGAGCAGTTCTTC	CSARGRDRYYNEQFF
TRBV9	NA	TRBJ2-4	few	TGTGCCAGCAGCGTAGGGGCCCTAGCCAAAAACATTCAGTACTTC	CASSVGALAKNIQYF
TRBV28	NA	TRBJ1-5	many	TGTGCCAGCACCCCGGGAGACAGCCAGCATTTT	CASTPGDSQHF
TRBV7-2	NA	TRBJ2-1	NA	TGTGCCAGCAGCTCTCCAGCCGGGCGGGGTGGTGAGCTGTTCTTC	CASSSPAGRGGELFF
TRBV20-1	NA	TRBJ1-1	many	TGCAGTGCTAGAGAAAGTCGGGGAGGGACTGAAGCTTTCTTT	CSARESRGGTEAFF
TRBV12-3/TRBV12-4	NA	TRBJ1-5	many	TGTGCCAGCACCTTGGTAGGGGTTCAGCCCCAGCATTTT	CASTLVGVQPQHF